A selection of T cell receptor beta chains follows, all from one sample in a study of patients and donors after allogeneic stem cell transplantation. TCRdb passed the RT-PCR reads through MiXCR, listing each CDR3 protein once. Of a few hundred thousand distinct CDR3 sequences in the sample, 12% to 15% are singletons; the top ten hold roughly 12%. The sequencing input was blood, either unsorted or a sorted T cell fraction (not recorded which). The receptors shown here come from a human donor who was either an allogeneic HSCT recipient or a stem cell or donor lymphocyte infusion donor (not recorded which). It is not recorded whose cells these are; they may come from a transplant donor. Both conserved end residues are part of each CDR3. The D gene is left open where the match is weak. The size entry is marked missing in some rows and otherwise reads once, few, many or a size class.

d_gene: TRBD2; v_gene: TRBV27; abundance: few; j_gene: TRBJ2-2; CDR3nt: TGTGCCAGAGGAACCGGGACTACCACGAACACCGGGGAGCTGTTTTTT; CDR3aa: CARGTGTTTNTGELFF
d_gene: TRBD1; v_gene: TRBV30; abundance: -; j_gene: TRBJ1-5; CDR3nt: TGTGCCTGGAAGGACAGGGAAAATCAGCCCCAGCATTTT; CDR3aa: CAWKDRENQPQHF
d_gene: -; v_gene: TRBV6-2/TRBV6-3; abundance: few; j_gene: TRBJ1-6; CDR3nt: TGTGCCAGCAGCGATCCGACTGGGTTTTCACCCCTCCACTTT; CDR3aa: CASSDPTGFSPLHF
d_gene: -; v_gene: TRBV12-3/TRBV12-4; abundance: -; j_gene: TRBJ1-3; CDR3nt: TGTGCCAGCAGTCCGACTAAATACGGAAACACCATATATTTT; CDR3aa: CASSPTKYGNTIYF
d_gene: -; v_gene: TRBV10-1; abundance: few; j_gene: TRBJ1-1; CDR3nt: TGCGCCAGCGCCCAGACAGAAGCTTTCTTT; CDR3aa: CASAQTEAFF
d_gene: TRBD1; v_gene: TRBV6-5; abundance: -; j_gene: TRBJ2-7; CDR3nt: TGTGCCAGCAGTTACTCGACAGGGTACGACGAGCAGTACTTC; CDR3aa: CASSYSTGYDEQYF
d_gene: -; v_gene: TRBV18; abundance: -; j_gene: TRBJ2-1; CDR3nt: TGTGCCAGCTCAAGAGAGTTTTACAATGAGCAGTTCTTC; CDR3aa: CASSREFYNEQFF
d_gene: TRBD2; v_gene: TRBV11-2; abundance: -; j_gene: TRBJ2-1; CDR3nt: TGTGCCAGCAGCAAAGGCGTGGGACTAGCGGGAGGGCCGACTTTAGATGAGCAGTTCTTC; CDR3aa: CASSKGVGLAGGPTLDEQFF
d_gene: TRBD1; v_gene: TRBV6-1; abundance: few; j_gene: TRBJ2-7; CDR3nt: TGTGCCAGCAGACCGGGGGGACAGGGCCCCTACGAGCAGTACTTC; CDR3aa: CASRPGGQGPYEQYF
d_gene: -; v_gene: TRBV12-3/TRBV12-4; abundance: few; j_gene: TRBJ2-2; CDR3nt: TGTGCCAGCAGTTTAGGGAGTTTAAGGGTCACCGGGGAGCTGTTTTTT; CDR3aa: CASSLGSLRVTGELFF
d_gene: TRBD1; v_gene: TRBV6-1; abundance: -; j_gene: TRBJ1-4; CDR3nt: TGTGCCAGCAGGGACACCGGGACAGGGTACGAAAAACTGTTTTTT; CDR3aa: CASRDTGTGYEKLFF
d_gene: TRBD1; v_gene: TRBV25-1; abundance: -; j_gene: TRBJ1-2; CDR3nt: TGTGCCAGCAAGACAGGGGAGTTAAGCTACACCTTC; CDR3aa: CASKTGELSYTF
d_gene: TRBD1; v_gene: TRBV20-1; abundance: -; j_gene: TRBJ1-5; CDR3nt: TGCAGTGCTAGATGGCCACAGGGGGCGAGGAATCAGCCCCAGCATTTT; CDR3aa: CSARWPQGARNQPQHF
d_gene: -; v_gene: TRBV4-1; abundance: few; j_gene: TRBJ2-3; CDR3nt: TGCGCCAGCAGCGATAGCGGCCTCACAGATACGCAGTATTTT; CDR3aa: CASSDSGLTDTQYF
d_gene: TRBD2; v_gene: TRBV6-2/TRBV6-3; abundance: -; j_gene: TRBJ2-7; CDR3nt: TGTGCCAGCAGGGCTAGCGGGCGTGGGACGTACGAGCAGTACTTC; CDR3aa: CASRASGRGTYEQYF
d_gene: -; v_gene: TRBV4-1; abundance: few; j_gene: TRBJ1-2; CDR3nt: TGCGCCAGCAGCCTTCCAGGGGCGTGGGACTATGGCTACACCTTC; CDR3aa: CASSLPGAWDYGYTF
d_gene: TRBD1; v_gene: TRBV19; abundance: -; j_gene: TRBJ2-5; CDR3nt: TGTGCCAGTAGTACCGGCTACCTTGGACAGGGGGGAGAGACCCAGTACTTC; CDR3aa: CASSTGYLGQGGETQYF
d_gene: -; v_gene: TRBV6-2/TRBV6-3; abundance: many; j_gene: TRBJ2-1; CDR3nt: TGTGCCAGCAAGGGAGCCACCAATGAGCAGTTCTTC; CDR3aa: CASKGATNEQFF
d_gene: -; v_gene: TRBV20-1; abundance: few; j_gene: TRBJ2-5; CDR3nt: TGCAGTGCTTTCCTAGGAGGCCAAGAGACCCAGTACTTC; CDR3aa: CSAFLGGQETQYF
d_gene: -; v_gene: TRBV6-1; abundance: -; j_gene: TRBJ2-7; CDR3nt: TGTGCCAGCAGTCAGCGGGCAGGGGTGGGCGAGCAGTACTTC; CDR3aa: CASSQRAGVGEQYF
d_gene: TRBD2; v_gene: TRBV7-2; abundance: many; j_gene: TRBJ2-5; CDR3nt: TGTGCCAGCAGCCCTCTAGCGGGGGGGCGACAAGAGACCCAGTACTTC; CDR3aa: CASSPLAGGRQETQYF
d_gene: TRBD1; v_gene: TRBV19; abundance: -; j_gene: TRBJ2-2; CDR3nt: TGTGCCAGTAGTATAGTCAGGGGGACCGGGGAGCTGTTTTTT; CDR3aa: CASSIVRGTGELFF
d_gene: -; v_gene: TRBV11-2; abundance: -; j_gene: TRBJ2-3; CDR3nt: TGTGCCAGCAGATACGGACAGAACACAGATACGCAGTATTTT; CDR3aa: CASRYGQNTDTQYF
d_gene: -; v_gene: TRBV7-9; abundance: -; j_gene: TRBJ1-2; CDR3nt: TGTGCCAGCAGCCCCGGACGGAAGTCCTATGGCTACACCTTC; CDR3aa: CASSPGRKSYGYTF
d_gene: TRBD2; v_gene: TRBV7-2; abundance: -; j_gene: TRBJ2-5; CDR3nt: TGTGCCAGCAGCTTAGAGTGGGGGGGTGGAGAGACCCAGTACTTC; CDR3aa: CASSLEWGGGETQYF
d_gene: TRBD2; v_gene: TRBV4-1; abundance: many; j_gene: TRBJ2-2; CDR3nt: TGCGCCAGCAGCCAAGATGCGGCGGGGGGGCGAGGAATGTTTTTT; CDR3aa: CASSQDAAGGRGMFF
d_gene: TRBD2; v_gene: TRBV7-6; abundance: many; j_gene: TRBJ2-7; CDR3nt: TGTGCCAGCAGCCCCCGGGAGGGGCCCTACGAGCAGTACTTC; CDR3aa: CASSPREGPYEQYF
d_gene: -; v_gene: TRBV24-1; abundance: few; j_gene: TRBJ1-2; CDR3nt: TGTGCCACCAGTGATTTTGAGGGTAACGGCTACACCTTC; CDR3aa: CATSDFEGNGYTF